This TCR beta chain was sequenced for a study of control samples from healthy donors and cancer patients. Assay: immunoSEQ multiplex PCR; the TCRdb copy retains only in-frame clones and omits some. This sample carries under 450,000 clones, around 90% of them seen once, and the ten largest clones take approximately 6.3%. Trimming cost V 7 bases and J 8 bases, with 15 bases left between them. The CDR3 runs 13 residues. Sequencing used PBMCs. This chain connects TRBV12-3 or TRBV12-4 to TRBJ2-4; the D is unclear. The source is a middle-aged man with head and neck cancer. Here the CDR3 reads CASTLTNEDIQYF. In DNA form, the CDR3 reads TGTGCCAGCACCCTCACGAACGAGGACATTCAGTACTTC.